This TCR beta chain is drawn from a study of blood T cell repertoires in COVID-19. Across the study: Researchers got acute and convalescent COVID-19 samples from the United States, Italy and Spain. PBMCs, B-cell-depleted T cells, or T cells were the source of the cDNA or gDNA that made up the material.

V lost 4 bases to trimming and J lost 6 bases; unmatched junction nucleotides: 11. The CDR3 covers 16 residues. Per the germline V gene, CDR1 is SGHNT and CDR2 is YYREEE (reference sequence). The authors' processing: Estimated nucleated cell counts came from reference gene primer amplification. This table comes from immunoSEQ multiplex PCR, and its TCRdb copy is limited to in-frame clones, with some not included. D and trimming come from the DNA, and the V and J calls and clone size come from that table. Seen here are fewer than 150,000 clones, approximately 84% observed once, and the top ten hold approximately 20%.

What was sequenced was peripheral blood. This TCR came from a woman aged 45 to 65 who had recovered from COVID-19. The genes are TRBV5-4 and TRBJ2-1, with 9 bases aligning to TRBD2. CDR3 sequence reads: CASSRGGGTDLNEQFF. DNA for the CDR3: TGTGCCAGCAGCCGCGGGGGGGGGACAGATCTCAATGAGCAGTTCTTC.